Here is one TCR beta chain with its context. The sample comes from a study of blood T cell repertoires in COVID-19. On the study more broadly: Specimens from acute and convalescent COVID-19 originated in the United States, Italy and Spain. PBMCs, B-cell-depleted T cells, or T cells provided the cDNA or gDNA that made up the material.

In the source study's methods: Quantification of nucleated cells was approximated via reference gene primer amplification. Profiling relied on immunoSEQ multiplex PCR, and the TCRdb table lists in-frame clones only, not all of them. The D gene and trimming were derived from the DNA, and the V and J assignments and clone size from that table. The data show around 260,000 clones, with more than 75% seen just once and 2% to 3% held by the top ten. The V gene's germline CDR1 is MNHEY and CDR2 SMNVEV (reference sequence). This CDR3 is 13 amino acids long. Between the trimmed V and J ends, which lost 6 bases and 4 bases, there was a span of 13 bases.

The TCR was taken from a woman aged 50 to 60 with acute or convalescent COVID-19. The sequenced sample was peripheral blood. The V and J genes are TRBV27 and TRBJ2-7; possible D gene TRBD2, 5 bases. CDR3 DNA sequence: TGTGCCAGCAGCCACGGACGGAGGTACGAGCAGTACTTC. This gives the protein CASSHGRRYEQYF.